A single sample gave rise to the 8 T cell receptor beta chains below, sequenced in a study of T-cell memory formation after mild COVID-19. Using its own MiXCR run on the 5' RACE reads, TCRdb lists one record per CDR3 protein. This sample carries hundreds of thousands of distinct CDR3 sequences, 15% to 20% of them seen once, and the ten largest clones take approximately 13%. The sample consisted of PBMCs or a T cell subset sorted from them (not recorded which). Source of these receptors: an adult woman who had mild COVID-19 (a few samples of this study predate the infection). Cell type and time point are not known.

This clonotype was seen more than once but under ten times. The DNA of the CDR3 is TGTGCCAGCAGCGCCGGGACAGGGGAAAGCTATGGCTACACCTTC. As protein: CASSAGTGESYGYTF. The rearrangement uses TRBV9 and TRBJ1-2; 10 positions agree with TRBD1. V was clipped by 3 bases and J by 4 bases; unmatched bases: 6. The V gene's germline CDR1 is SGDLS and CDR2 YYNGEE. The CDR3 has 15 amino acids.

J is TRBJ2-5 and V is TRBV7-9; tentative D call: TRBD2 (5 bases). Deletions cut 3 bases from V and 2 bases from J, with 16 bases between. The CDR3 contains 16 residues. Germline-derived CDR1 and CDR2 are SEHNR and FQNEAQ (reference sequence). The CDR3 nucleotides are TGTGCCAGCAGCTTGGGTTGGGTCAGCGGACAAGAGACCCAGTACTTC. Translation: CASSLGWVSGQETQYF.

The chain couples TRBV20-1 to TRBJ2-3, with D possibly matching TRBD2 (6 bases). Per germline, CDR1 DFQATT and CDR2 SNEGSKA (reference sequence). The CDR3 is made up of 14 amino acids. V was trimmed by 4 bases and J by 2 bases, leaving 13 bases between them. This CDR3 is CSANTGETTDTQYF. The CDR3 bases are TGCAGTGCTAATACGGGGGAAACCACAGATACGCAGTATTTT.

CDR3 protein: CAWSSLAGVGNIQYF. CDR3 DNA sequence: TGTGCCTGGAGTTCCCTAGCGGGGGTCGGAAACATTCAGTACTTC. The rearrangement joins TRBV30 to TRBJ2-4; 10 bases fit TRBD2. With V trimmed by 2 bases and J by 6 bases, 7 bases remained unmatched. Germline V gives CDR1 GTSNPN, CDR2 SVGIG (reference sequence). The CDR3 runs to 15 residues.

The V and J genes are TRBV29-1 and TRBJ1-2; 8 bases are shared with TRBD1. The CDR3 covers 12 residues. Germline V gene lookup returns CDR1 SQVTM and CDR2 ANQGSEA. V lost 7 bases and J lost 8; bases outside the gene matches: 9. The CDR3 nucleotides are TGCAGCGCTAGGACAGGGCACGAGGGCTACACCTTC. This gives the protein CSARTGHEGYTF.

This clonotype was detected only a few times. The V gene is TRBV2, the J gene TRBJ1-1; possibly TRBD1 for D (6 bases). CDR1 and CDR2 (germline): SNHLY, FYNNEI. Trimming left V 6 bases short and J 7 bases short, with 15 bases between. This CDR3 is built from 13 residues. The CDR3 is CASREPGAREAFF. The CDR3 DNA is TGTGCCAGCAGGGAGCCGGGGGCGCGTGAAGCTTTCTTT.

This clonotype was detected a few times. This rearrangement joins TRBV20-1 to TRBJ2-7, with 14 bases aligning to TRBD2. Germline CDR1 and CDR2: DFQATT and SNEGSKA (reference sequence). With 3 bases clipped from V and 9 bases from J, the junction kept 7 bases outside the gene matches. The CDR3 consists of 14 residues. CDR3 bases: TGCAGTGCTAGGACTAGCGGGGGGGCCGTCGGGCAGTACTTC. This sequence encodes CSARTSGGAVGQYF.

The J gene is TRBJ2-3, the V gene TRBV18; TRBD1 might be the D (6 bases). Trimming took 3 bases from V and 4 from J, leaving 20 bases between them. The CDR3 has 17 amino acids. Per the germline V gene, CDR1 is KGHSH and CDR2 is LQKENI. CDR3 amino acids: CASSPLQGARVADTQYF. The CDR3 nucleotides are TGTGCCAGCTCACCTTTACAGGGCGCCCGGGTCGCAGATACGCAGTATTTT.